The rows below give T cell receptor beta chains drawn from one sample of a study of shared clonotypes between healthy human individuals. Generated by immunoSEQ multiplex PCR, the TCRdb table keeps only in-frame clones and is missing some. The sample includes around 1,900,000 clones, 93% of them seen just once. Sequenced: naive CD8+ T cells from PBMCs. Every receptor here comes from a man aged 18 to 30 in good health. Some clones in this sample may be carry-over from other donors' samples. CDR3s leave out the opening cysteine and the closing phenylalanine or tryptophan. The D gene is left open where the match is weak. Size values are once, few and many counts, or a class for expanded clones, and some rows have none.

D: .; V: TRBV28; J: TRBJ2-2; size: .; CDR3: ASSWGSGELF
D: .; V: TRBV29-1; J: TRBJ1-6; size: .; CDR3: SVMGLDSRHNSPLH
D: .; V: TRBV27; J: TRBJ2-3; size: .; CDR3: ASSSTRWADTQY
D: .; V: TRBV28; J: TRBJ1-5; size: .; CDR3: ASSYSGYGSQPQH
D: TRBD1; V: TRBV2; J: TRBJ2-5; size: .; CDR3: ASSVNRDRAQETQY
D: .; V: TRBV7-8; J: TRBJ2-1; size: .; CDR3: ASSLALYNEQF
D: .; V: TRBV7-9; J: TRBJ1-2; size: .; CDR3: ASSLGERLNYGYT
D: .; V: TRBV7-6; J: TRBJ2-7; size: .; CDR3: ASSLGRGRGRYEQY
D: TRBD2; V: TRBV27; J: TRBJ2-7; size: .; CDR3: ASSSRGGSYEQY
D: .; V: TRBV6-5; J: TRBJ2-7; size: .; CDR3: ASSYDSYSYEQY
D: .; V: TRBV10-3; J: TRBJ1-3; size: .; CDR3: AISEAAGSGNTIY
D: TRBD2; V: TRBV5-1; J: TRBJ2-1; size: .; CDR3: ASSLGVSGAYNEQF
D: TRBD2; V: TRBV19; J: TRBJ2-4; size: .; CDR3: ASSIWGGENIQY
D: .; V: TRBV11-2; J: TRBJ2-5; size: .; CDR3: ATGASRLETQY
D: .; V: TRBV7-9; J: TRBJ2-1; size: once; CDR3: ASSLTGPWGTYNEQF
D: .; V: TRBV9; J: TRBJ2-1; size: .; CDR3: ASSPGHPQDNEQF
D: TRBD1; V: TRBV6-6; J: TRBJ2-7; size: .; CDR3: ASSYSIQGMSYEQY
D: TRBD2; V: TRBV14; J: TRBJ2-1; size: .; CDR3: ASSQGLSPGLAGVNEQF
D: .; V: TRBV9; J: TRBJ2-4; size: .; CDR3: ASSTGTVGIQY
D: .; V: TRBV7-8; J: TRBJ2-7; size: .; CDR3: ASSPPPFGSTYEQY
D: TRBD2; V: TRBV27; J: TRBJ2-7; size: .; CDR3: ASSLYSGSSGEQY
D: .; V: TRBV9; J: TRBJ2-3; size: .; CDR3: ASSSLRASTDTQY
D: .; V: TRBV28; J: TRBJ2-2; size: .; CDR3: ASSLERTNTGELF
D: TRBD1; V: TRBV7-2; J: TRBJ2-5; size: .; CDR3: ASSLADRVQETQY
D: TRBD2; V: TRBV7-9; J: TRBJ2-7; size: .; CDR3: ASSSRLADLYEQY
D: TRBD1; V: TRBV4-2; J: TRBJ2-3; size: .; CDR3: ASSTGRGTGLGDTQY
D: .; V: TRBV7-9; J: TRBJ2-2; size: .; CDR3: ASSFSTVTGELF
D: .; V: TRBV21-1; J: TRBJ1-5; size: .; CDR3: ASRPHVILGSGSGNQPQH
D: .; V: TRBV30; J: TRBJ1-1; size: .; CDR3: AWNGGNTEAF
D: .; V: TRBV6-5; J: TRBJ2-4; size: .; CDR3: ASSLPFLSIQY
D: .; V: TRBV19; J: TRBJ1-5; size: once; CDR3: ASSIWTEDQPQH
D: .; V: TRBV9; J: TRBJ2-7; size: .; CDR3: ASSVATGPDSALFYEQY
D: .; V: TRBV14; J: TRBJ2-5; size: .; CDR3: ASGDRGWETQY
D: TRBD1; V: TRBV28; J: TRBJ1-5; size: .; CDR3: ASSLFRGTGSNQPQH
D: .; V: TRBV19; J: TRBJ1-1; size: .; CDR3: ASNPGQPLEAF
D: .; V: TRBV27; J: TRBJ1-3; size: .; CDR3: ASSSPEDWNTIY
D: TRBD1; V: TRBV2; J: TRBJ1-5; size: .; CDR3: ASSNLDRGNQPQH
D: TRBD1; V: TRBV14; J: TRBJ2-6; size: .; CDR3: ASSPRTGAGANVLT
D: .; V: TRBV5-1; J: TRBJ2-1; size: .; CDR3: ASSLSGLGPYNEQF
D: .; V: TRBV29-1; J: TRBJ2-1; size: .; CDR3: SVDVGSFSYNEQF
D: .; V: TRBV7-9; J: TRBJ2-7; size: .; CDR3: ASSLVSQGREQY
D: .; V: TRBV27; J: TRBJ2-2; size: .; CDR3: ASSLSSVAERTGELF
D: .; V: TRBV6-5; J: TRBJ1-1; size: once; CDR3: ASSPWGGVGA
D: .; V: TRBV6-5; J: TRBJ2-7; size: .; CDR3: ASNHPQAVGYEQY
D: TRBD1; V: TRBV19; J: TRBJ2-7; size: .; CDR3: ASSFGQGSYEQY
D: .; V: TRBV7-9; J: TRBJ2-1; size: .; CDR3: ASSTGLYNEQF
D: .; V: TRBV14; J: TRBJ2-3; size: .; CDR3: ASSPSLTRKTTDTQY
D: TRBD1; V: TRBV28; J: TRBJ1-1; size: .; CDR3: ASSLLGQGSAEAF